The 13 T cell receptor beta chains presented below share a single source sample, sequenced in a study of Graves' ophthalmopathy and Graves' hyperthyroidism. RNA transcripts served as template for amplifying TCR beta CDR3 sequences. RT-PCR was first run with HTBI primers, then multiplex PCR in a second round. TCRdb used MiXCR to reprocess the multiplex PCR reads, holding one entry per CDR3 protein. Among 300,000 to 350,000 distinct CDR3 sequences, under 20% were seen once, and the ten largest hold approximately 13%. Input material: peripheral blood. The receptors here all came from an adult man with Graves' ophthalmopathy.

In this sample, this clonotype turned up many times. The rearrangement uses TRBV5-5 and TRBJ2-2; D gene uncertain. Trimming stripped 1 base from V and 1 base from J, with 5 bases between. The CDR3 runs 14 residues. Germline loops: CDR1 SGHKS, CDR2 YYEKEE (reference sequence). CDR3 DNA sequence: TGTGCCAGCAGCTTGTGGAAGAACACCGGGGAGCTGTTTTTT. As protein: CASSLWKNTGELFF.

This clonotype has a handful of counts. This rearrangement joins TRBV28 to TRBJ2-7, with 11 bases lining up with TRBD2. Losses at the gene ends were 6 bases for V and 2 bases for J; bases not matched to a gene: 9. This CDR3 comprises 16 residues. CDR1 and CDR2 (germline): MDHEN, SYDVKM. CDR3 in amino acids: CASSLSRLAGTYEQYF. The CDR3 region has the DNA TGTGCCAGCAGCCTCTCCCGACTAGCGGGAACCTACGAGCAGTACTTC.

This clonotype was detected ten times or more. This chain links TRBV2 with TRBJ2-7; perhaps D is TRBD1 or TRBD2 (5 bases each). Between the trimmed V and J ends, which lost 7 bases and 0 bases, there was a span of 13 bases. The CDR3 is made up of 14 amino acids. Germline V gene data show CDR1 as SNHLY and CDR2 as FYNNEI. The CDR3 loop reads CASKVSGSSYEQYF. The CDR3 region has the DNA TGTGCCAGCAAGGTATCAGGGAGCTCCTACGAGCAGTACTTC.

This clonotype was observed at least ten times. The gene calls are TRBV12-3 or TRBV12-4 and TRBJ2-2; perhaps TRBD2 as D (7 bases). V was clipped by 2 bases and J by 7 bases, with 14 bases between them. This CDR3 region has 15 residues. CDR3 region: CASSLQLATGGELFF. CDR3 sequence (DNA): TGTGCCAGCAGTTTACAACTAGCGACAGGCGGGGAGCTGTTTTTT.

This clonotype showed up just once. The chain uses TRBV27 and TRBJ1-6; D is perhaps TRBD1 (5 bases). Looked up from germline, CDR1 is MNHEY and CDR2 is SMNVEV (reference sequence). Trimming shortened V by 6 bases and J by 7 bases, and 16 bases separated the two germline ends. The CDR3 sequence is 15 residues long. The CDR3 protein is CASSPLGLPNSPLHF. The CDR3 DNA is TGTGCCAGCAGCCCCTTGGGACTGCCAAATTCACCCCTCCACTTT.

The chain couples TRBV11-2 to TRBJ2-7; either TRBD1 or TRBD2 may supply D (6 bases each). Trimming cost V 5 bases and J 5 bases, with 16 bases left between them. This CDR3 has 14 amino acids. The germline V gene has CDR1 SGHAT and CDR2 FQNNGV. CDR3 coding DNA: TGTGCCAGCAGCATACAGGGAAGGGGGGACGAGCAGTACTTC. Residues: CASSIQGRGDEQYF.

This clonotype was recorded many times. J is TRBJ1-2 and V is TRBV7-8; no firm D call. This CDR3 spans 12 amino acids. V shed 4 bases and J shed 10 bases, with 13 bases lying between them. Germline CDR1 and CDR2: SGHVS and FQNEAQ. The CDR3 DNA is TGTGCCAGCAGCTCGACCTTTTCTGTCTACACCTTC. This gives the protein CASSSTFSVYTF.

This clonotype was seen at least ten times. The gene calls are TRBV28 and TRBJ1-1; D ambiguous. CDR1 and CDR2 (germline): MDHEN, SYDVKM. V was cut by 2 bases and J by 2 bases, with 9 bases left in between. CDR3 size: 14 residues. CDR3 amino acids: CASSLETENTEAFF. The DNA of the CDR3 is TGTGCCAGCAGTTTAGAAACCGAAAACACTGAAGCTTTCTTT. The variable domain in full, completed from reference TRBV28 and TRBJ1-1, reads DVKVTQSSRYLVKRTGEKVFLECVQDMDHENMFWYRQDPGLGLRLIYFSYDVKMKEKGDIPEGYSVSREKKERFSLILESASTNQTSMYLCASSLETENTEAFFGQGTRLTVV.

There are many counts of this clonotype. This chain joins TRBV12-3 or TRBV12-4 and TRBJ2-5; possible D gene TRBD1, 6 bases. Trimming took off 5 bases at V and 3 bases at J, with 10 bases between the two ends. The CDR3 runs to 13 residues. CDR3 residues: CASSPGTKETQYF. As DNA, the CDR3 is TGTGCCAGCAGTCCCGGGACAAAAGAGACCCAGTACTTC.

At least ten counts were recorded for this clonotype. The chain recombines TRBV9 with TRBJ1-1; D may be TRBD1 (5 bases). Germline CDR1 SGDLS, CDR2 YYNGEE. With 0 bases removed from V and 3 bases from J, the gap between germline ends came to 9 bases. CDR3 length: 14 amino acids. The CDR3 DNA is TGTGCCAGCAGCGTAGTATGGGGGGACACTGAAGCTTTCTTT. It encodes CASSVVWGDTEAFF.

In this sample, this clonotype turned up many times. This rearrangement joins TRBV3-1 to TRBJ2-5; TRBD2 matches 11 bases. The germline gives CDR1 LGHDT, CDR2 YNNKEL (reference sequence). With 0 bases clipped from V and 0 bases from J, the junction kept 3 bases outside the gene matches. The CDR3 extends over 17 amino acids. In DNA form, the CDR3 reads TGTGCCAGCAGCCAAGACGGGACTAGCGGATACCAAGAGACCCAGTACTTC. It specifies CASSQDGTSGYQETQYF.

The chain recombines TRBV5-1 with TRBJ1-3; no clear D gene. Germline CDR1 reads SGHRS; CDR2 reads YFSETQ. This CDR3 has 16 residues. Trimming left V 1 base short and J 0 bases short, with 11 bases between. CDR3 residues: CASSLLGGNSGNTIYF. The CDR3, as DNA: TGCGCCAGCAGCTTGTTGGGCGGCAACTCTGGAAACACCATATATTTT.

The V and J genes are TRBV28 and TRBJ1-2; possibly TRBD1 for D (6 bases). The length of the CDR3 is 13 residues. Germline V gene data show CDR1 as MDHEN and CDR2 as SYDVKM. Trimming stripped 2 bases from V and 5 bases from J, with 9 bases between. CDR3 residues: CASSLRGAYGYTF. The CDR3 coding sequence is TGTGCCAGCAGTTTAAGGGGGGCGTATGGCTACACCTTC.